This TCR beta chain was obtained from a study of shared clonotypes between healthy human individuals. Study-wide background: CD8 memory received one plate per donor, CD8 naive two, CD4 memory three and CD4 naive three.

Libraries were prepared by immunoSEQ multiplex PCR; TCRdb keeps only in-frame clonotypes and omits some of them. The sample contains 1.4 million or so clones, approximately 98.5% of which appear only once. The table lists this clone with a count of one. Material: naive CD4+ T cells sorted from blood. Described subset: CD45RA+ positively selected. This sequence originates from a man aged 25 to 40 in good health.

CDR3 sequence (DNA): TGTGCCAGCAGTTTTTCACAGGGGAAGGGAGAGCAGTTCTTC. This gives the protein CASSFSQGKGEQFF. This sequence joins TRBV28 and TRBJ2-1; 7 bases are a match to TRBD1. CDR3 length: 14 residues. V was pared by 3 bases and J by 10 bases, with 9 bases of the junction left unmatched. Germline CDR1 and CDR2: MDHEN and SYDVKM. Complete variable domain (other parts from reference TRBV28 and TRBJ2-1): DVKVTQSSRYLVKRTGEKVFLECVQDMDHENMFWYRQDPGLGLRLIYFSYDVKMKEKGDIPEGYSVSREKKERFSLILESASTNQTSMYLCASSFSQGKGEQFFGPGTRLTVL.